A single sample is the source of the 27 T cell receptor beta chains below, sequenced in a study of blood T cells in healthy people across ages. A J-beta primer mix and a sample-barcoded 5' primer were used in a second PCR of roughly 6 to 11 cycles. TCRdb reprocessed the 5' RACE reads via MiXCR and lists one record per CDR3 protein. The sample yields approximately 810,000 distinct CDR3 sequences, 29% seen once. The sequenced sample was blood. These receptors were collected from a woman older than 75 in good health.

This chain uses TRBV6-1 with TRBJ2-3, with a weak D call TRBD2 (6 bases). Trimming removed 6 bases at V and 3 bases at J, with 25 bases between. Germline values: CDR1 MNHNS, CDR2 SASEGT. The CDR3 has 18 amino acids. In DNA, the CDR3 is TGTGCCAGCAGCCACGGAGAGGGCCTTAGGGCGGGAACAGATACGCAGTATTTT. Translated: CASSHGEGLRAGTDTQYF.

V gene TRBV18 combines with J gene TRBJ2-5; 9 bases agree with TRBD1. The CDR3 has 18 residues. J gave up 11 bases and V 2 bases, and 21 bases lay outside the gene matches. Germline CDR1 KGHSH, CDR2 LQKENI. The CDR3 sequence: CASSPGTGRGPRYNEQYF. The CDR3 region has the DNA TGTGCCAGCTCACCAGGGACAGGGAGAGGCCCTCGGTACAATGAGCAGTACTTC.

The chain employs TRBV5-1 and TRBJ1-4; a possible D gene is TRBD1 (5 bases). CDR1 is SGHRS and CDR2 is YFSETQ in the germline V gene. The CDR3 extends over 15 amino acids. With 0 bases removed from V and 6 bases from J, the gap between germline ends came to 12 bases. The CDR3 sequence: CASSLALGGDEKLFF. The CDR3 DNA is TGCGCCAGCAGCTTGGCCTTGGGGGGAGATGAAAAACTGTTTTTT.

Points on this clonotype: A read error may be the cause here, since a much bigger clone is one base away. This chain joins TRBV7-2 and TRBJ2-6; a possible D gene is TRBD1 (6 bases). V shed 5 bases and J shed 1 base, with 18 bases lying between them. Germline V gene lookup returns CDR1 SGHTA and CDR2 FQGNSA. The CDR3 spans 18 residues. The chain's CDR3 is CASSPRQARTSGANVLTF. Written as DNA, the CDR3 is TGTGCCAGCAGCCCTCGACAGGCTAGAACTTCTGGGGCCAACGTCCTGACTTTC.

The genes are TRBV19 and TRBJ2-7; D unresolved. Trimming cost V 3 bases and J 6 bases, with 12 bases left between them. The V gene's germline CDR1 is LNHDA and CDR2 SQIVND (reference sequence). The CDR3 is 13 residues long. CDR3 coding DNA: TGTGCCAGTAGTATCTCGGTCGGTTCCGAGCAGTACTTC. Protein: CASSISVGSEQYF.

To note about this clonotype: One end of the junction is discordant with germline, which a read error may explain. The chain uses TRBV3-1 and TRBJ2-2; D is perhaps TRBD1 (7 bases). Germline CDR1 LGHDT, CDR2 YNNKEL (reference sequence). This CDR3 spans 15 amino acids. CDR3 bases: TGTGCCGGCAGCCATAGGCAGGGGGGAACCGGGGAGCTGTTTTTT. This codes for CAGSHRQGGTGELFF.

The table lists this clonotype with a few counts. DNA of the CDR3: TGTGCCAGCAGTTACCTGGGTGGAGGCTCCGTAAGCAATCAGCCCCAGCATTTT. It is translated as CASSYLGGGSVSNQPQHF. The chain joins TRBV6-6 to TRBJ1-5; D is unclear. Germline assignment: CDR1 MNHNY and CDR2 SVGAGI (reference sequence). V dropped 2 bases and J dropped 1 base, with 18 bases sitting between them. The CDR3 consists of 18 residues.

This clonotype was counted at least ten times. This chain links TRBV6-5 with TRBJ2-5; no definite D call. With 6 bases removed from V and 5 bases from J, the gap between germline ends came to 10 bases. The CDR3 extends over 12 amino acids. In germline, CDR1 is MNHEY, CDR2 SVGAGI. As DNA, the CDR3 is TGTGCCAGCAGATCACCCCGGGAGACCCAGTACTTC. Translated, it gives CASRSPRETQYF.

This clonotype was observed at least ten times. V and J are TRBV28 and TRBJ2-3, with TRBD1 matching over 10 bases. Germline loops: CDR1 MDHEN, CDR2 SYDVKM. V gave up 6 bases and J gave up 10 bases; unmatched junction bases: 13. The CDR3 has 15 amino acids. The CDR3 nucleotides read TGTGCCAGCAGCAAGAGGTACGGGACAGGGGTCCCGCAGTATTTT. Its translation: CASSKRYGTGVPQYF. Supplemented by reference TRBV28 and TRBJ2-3, the full variable domain reads DVKVTQSSRYLVKRTGEKVFLECVQDMDHENMFWYRQDPGLGLRLIYFSYDVKMKEKGDIPEGYSVSREKKERFSLILESASTNQTSMYLCASSKRYGTGVPQYFGPGTRLTVL.

This clonotype showed up many times. The chain is built from TRBV3-1 and TRBJ2-5; D uncertain. Trimming left V 0 bases short and J 5 bases short, with 13 bases between. CDR3 size: 15 residues. Germline V gives CDR1 LGHDT, CDR2 YNNKEL (reference sequence). As DNA, the CDR3 is TGTGCCAGCAGCCAAGATTTGGACGGTGGGGAGACCCAGTACTTC. It translates to CASSQDLDGGETQYF.

This clonotype was seen many times. V is TRBV7-2 and J is TRBJ1-2, with D perhaps matching TRBD1 (5 bases). This CDR3 has 16 residues. The V gene's germline CDR1 is SGHTA and CDR2 FQGNSA. Trimming left V 1 base short and J 1 base short, with 13 bases between. CDR3 loop: CASSLGGTTVNYGYTF. CDR3 DNA: TGTGCCAGCAGCTTAGGAGGGACGACAGTTAACTATGGCTACACCTTC. The variable domain in full, completed from reference TRBV7-2 and TRBJ1-2, reads GAGVSQSPSNKVTEKGKDVELRCDPISGHTALYWYRQSLGQGLEFLIYFQGNSAPDKSGLPSDRFSAERTGGSVSTLTIQRTQQEDSAVYLCASSLGGTTVNYGYTFGSGTRLTVV.

This clonotype has more than one count but fewer than ten. Just one base apart from a much larger clone, this may be a read error. The genes are TRBV20-1 and TRBJ2-3; D gene ambiguous. The CDR3 runs 11 residues. Germline CDR1 DFQATT, CDR2 SNEGSKA (reference sequence). CDR3 bases: TGCAGCGCTCAATACCGAGATACGCAGTATTTT. Protein sequence: CSAQYRDTQYF.

The rearrangement joins TRBV6-2 or TRBV6-3 to TRBJ1-5, with D unclear. The ends were cut back, 6 bases at V and 2 bases at J, with 17 bases in the middle. Germline values: CDR1 MNHEY, CDR2 SVGEGT. The length of the CDR3 is 16 residues. As DNA, the CDR3 is TGTGCCAGCAGCCTCACGGCCATGAGGGGCAATCAGCCCCAGCATTTT. It translates to CASSLTAMRGNQPQHF.

This clonotype has a handful of counts. The genes are TRBV29-1 and TRBJ1-1; D ambiguous. Germline V gene lookup returns CDR1 SQVTM and CDR2 ANQGSEA. V lost 4 bases to trimming and J lost 0 bases, with 9 bases between them. The CDR3 is made up of 13 amino acids. CDR3: CSVVPHMNTEAFF. CDR3 nucleotide sequence: TGCAGCGTTGTCCCCCACATGAACACTGAAGCTTTCTTT.

This clonotype was recorded many times. J is TRBJ2-5 and V is TRBV7-2; D remains unclear. The CDR3 runs 15 residues. V was shortened by 3 bases and J by 4 bases, with 15 bases between the two germline ends. Germline CDR1 SGHTA, CDR2 FQGNSA. The CDR3 bases are TGTGCCAGCAGCTTTGAGTCAGCTTATGGAGAGACCCAGTACTTC. It specifies CASSFESAYGETQYF. The full variable domain, with the rest looked up from reference TRBV7-2 and TRBJ2-5, is GAGVSQSPSNKVTEKGKDVELRCDPISGHTALYWYRQSLGQGLEFLIYFQGNSAPDKSGLPSDRFSAERTGGSVSTLTIQRTQQEDSAVYLCASSFESAYGETQYFGPGTRLLVL.

This clonotype was observed at least ten times. V and J are TRBV7-9 and TRBJ2-7; 7 nucleotides align to TRBD2. V lost 2 bases and J lost 5; bases outside the gene matches: 12. Germline CDR1 reads SEHNR; CDR2 reads FQNEAQ (reference sequence). This CDR3 spans 16 amino acids. Here the CDR3 DNA reads TGTGCCAGCAGCTTACTTGGGAGGGTAGAAGTGGACGAGCAGTACTTC. Translated, it gives CASSLLGRVEVDEQYF.

This clonotype came up many times. The chain employs TRBV12-3 or TRBV12-4 and TRBJ2-3, with D maybe TRBD2 (6 bases). Trimming removed 5 bases at V and 0 bases at J, with 9 bases between. The CDR3 has 14 residues. The CDR3 nucleotides read TGTGCCAGCAGTCGGAGGGGCAGCACAGATACGCAGTATTTT. Its translation is CASSRRGSTDTQYF.

This clonotype showed up many times. The chain has TRBV5-1 and TRBJ2-1; maybe TRBD2 (6 bases). Germline CDR1 is SGHRS and CDR2 is YFSETQ. This CDR3 is built from 14 residues. V dropped 4 bases and J dropped 6 bases, with 14 bases sitting between them. DNA of the CDR3: TGCGCCAGCAGCGGGGACTCAACGGGCAATGAGCAGTTCTTC. It codes for CASSGDSTGNEQFF.

This clonotype was seen more than once but under ten times. A clone one base away is much larger, so this may be a read error. V gene TRBV6-2 or TRBV6-3 combines with J gene TRBJ2-1, with unresolved D. The CDR3 spans 11 residues. Germline loops: CDR1 MNHEY, CDR2 SVGEGT. Trimming took off 5 bases at V and 8 bases at J, with 7 bases between the two ends. CDR3 sequence: CASSDRHEQFF. The CDR3 DNA reads as TGTGCCAGCAGTGACCGCCATGAGCAGTTCTTC.

V gene TRBV18 combines with J gene TRBJ2-6, with D tentatively TRBD1 (5 bases). This CDR3 has 18 residues. V shed 2 bases and J shed 1 base, with 15 bases lying between them. Per the germline V gene, CDR1 is KGHSH and CDR2 is LQKENI. The CDR3: CASSPATVKGSGANVLTF. CDR3 in DNA: TGTGCCAGCTCACCAGCGACAGTGAAGGGGTCTGGGGCCAACGTCCTGACTTTC.

This clonotype was picked up many times. This chain links TRBV5-1 with TRBJ2-5, with 8 bases that match TRBD2. With V trimmed by 0 bases and J by 1 base, 11 bases remained unmatched. CDR1 is SGHRS and CDR2 is YFSETQ in the germline V gene. The CDR3 is made up of 18 amino acids. CDR3 coding DNA: TGCGCCAGCAGCTTGGTGCCCAGCGGGGGCCCCCCCCAAGAGACCCAGTACTTC. It specifies CASSLVPSGGPPQETQYF.

This clonotype was detected only a few times. The J gene is TRBJ1-2, the V gene TRBV6-1; the match to TRBD1 covers 7 bases. This CDR3 spans 15 amino acids. Germline CDR1 reads MNHNS; CDR2 reads SASEGT. Trimming cost V 3 bases and J 5 bases; bases outside gene matches: 9. The CDR3 region is CASSERIGTEYGYTF. The CDR3 DNA sequence: TGTGCCAGCAGTGAGCGAATTGGGACAGAGTATGGCTACACCTTC.

The V call is TRBV6-2 or TRBV6-3, the J call TRBJ2-5; D tentatively fits TRBD1 or TRBD2 (6 bases each). Trimming removed 6 bases from V and 0 bases from J, with 14 bases in between. CDR3 length: 15 residues. Per the germline V gene, CDR1 is MNHEY and CDR2 is SVGEGT. CDR3 loop: CASRPEGVYQETQYF. CDR3 coding DNA: TGTGCCAGCAGGCCGGAGGGGGTGTACCAAGAGACCCAGTACTTC.

This clonotype occurred many times. The V call is TRBV5-1, the J call TRBJ1-2; TRBD1 might be the D (6 bases). Looked up from germline, CDR1 is SGHRS and CDR2 is YFSETQ. The CDR3 runs 13 residues. Trimming removed 5 bases from V and 2 bases from J, with 10 bases in between. In nucleotides, the CDR3 is TGCGCCAGCAGAGTCGACAGGAACTATGGCTACACCTTC. The encoded protein is CASRVDRNYGYTF.

This clonotype was seen ten or more times. This chain joins TRBV4-3 and TRBJ2-1, with D perhaps matching TRBD2 (5 bases). The CDR3 loop spans 16 amino acids. CDR1 LGHNA and CDR2 YSLEER come from the germline V gene. V was cut by 0 bases and J by 2 bases, with 11 bases left in between. CDR3 amino acids: CASSQEGRAAYNEQFF. The CDR3 DNA follows: TGCGCCAGCAGCCAAGAGGGGAGAGCGGCCTACAATGAGCAGTTCTTC.

V is TRBV7-2 and J is TRBJ2-7, with D perhaps being TRBD1 or TRBD2 (6 bases each). Germline V gene lookup returns CDR1 SGHTA and CDR2 FQGNSA. V was shortened by 5 bases and J by 3 bases, with 14 bases between the two germline ends. This CDR3 spans 14 amino acids. CDR3 coding DNA: TGTGCCAGCAGCCGGAGGGACACCCACTACGAGCAGTACTTC. Protein product: CASSRRDTHYEQYF.

The chain joins TRBV20-1 to TRBJ2-3; maybe TRBD2 (6 bases). V lost 8 bases and J lost 0, with 15 bases in between. The CDR3 is 14 residues long. Germline values: CDR1 DFQATT, CDR2 SNEGSKA (reference sequence). Written as DNA, the CDR3 is TGCAGTCCCCCGACTAGTATTAGCACAGATACGCAGTATTTT. It translates to CSPPTSISTDTQYF.